The 8 T cell receptor beta chains presented below share a single source sample, sequenced in a study of T-cell reconstitution after alpha-beta-depleted transplantation in children. Library preparation (for TCRbeta) was performed with unique molecular identifiers. TCRdb recomputed calls from the PCR reads with MiXCR, one row per CDR3 protein. This table holds 75,000 to 100,000 distinct CDR3 sequences, 7% to 9% found once. The source material was PBMCs from the stem cell graft donor, sampled from the stem cell graft. These receptor sequences come from a human donor who donated a stem cell graft to a child with congenital amegakaryocytic thrombocytopenia.

The V gene is TRBV5-8, the J gene TRBJ1-6; tentatively, D is TRBD1 (6 bases). Looked up from germline, CDR1 is SGHTS and CDR2 is YDEGEE. V lost 5 bases and J lost 6, with 21 bases in between. This CDR3 spans 17 amino acids. The CDR3 DNA sequence: TGTGCCAGCAGGCCACCACGAACAGGACAGCGTAATTCACCCCTCCACTTT. Translating it yields CASRPPRTGQRNSPLHF.

This clonotype has at least ten counts. This chain connects TRBV21-1 to TRBJ1-5. TRBV21-1 is a pseudogene locus. The CDR3 spans 13 residues. CDR3 sequence: CASNHGLHQPQHF. In DNA form, the CDR3 reads TGTGCCAGCAACCACGGGTTACATCAGCCCCAGCATTTT.

There are many counts of this clonotype. The V gene is TRBV5-5, the J gene TRBJ2-5; D gene uncertain. This CDR3 contains 13 residues. V dropped 4 bases and J dropped 0 bases, with 7 bases sitting between them. Per the germline V gene, CDR1 is SGHKS and CDR2 is YYEKEE (reference sequence). The CDR3 bases are TGTGCCAGCAGCAGGGCCGACCAAGAGACCCAGTACTTC. It translates to CASSRADQETQYF.

This clonotype was seen at least ten times. The chain carries TRBV12-3 or TRBV12-4 and TRBJ1-1; no reliable D call. Trimming stripped 3 bases from V and 1 base from J, with 9 bases between. The CDR3 consists of 14 residues. CDR3 DNA sequence: TGTGCCAGCAGTTTTACATTCGGGAACACTGAAGCTTTCTTT. Its protein is CASSFTFGNTEAFF.

Ten or more counts support this clonotype. The V gene is TRBV4-1, the J gene TRBJ2-7; D not certain. V was shortened by 3 bases and J by 0 bases, with 15 bases between the two germline ends. The CDR3 spans 16 residues. Per the germline V gene, CDR1 is MGHRA and CDR2 is YSYEKL. CDR3 nucleotides: TGCGCCAGCAGCCATCCCCTTGGCGGTCTCTCCTACGAGCAGTACTTC. Translation: CASSHPLGGLSYEQYF.

In this sample, this clonotype turned up many times. This rearrangement joins TRBV20-1 to TRBJ1-1, with D unresolved. Trimming pared 6 bases from V and 4 bases from J, leaving 15 bases between. Germline CDR1 DFQATT, CDR2 SNEGSKA (reference sequence). The CDR3 sequence is 13 residues long. CDR3 sequence (DNA): TGCAGTGCCTGCAGGAAGGTCGGCACTGAAGCTTTCTTT. This gives the protein CSACRKVGTEAFF.

At least ten counts were recorded for this clonotype. The chain is built from TRBV5-6 and TRBJ1-6; a weak D match, TRBD1 (5 bases). CDR1 is SGHDT and CDR2 is YYEEEE in the germline V gene. The CDR3 runs to 16 residues. V dropped 4 bases and J dropped 11 bases, with 22 bases sitting between them. The CDR3 protein is CASSPSWDGIRAPLHF. The DNA of the CDR3 is TGTGCCAGCAGCCCTTCATGGGACGGGATAAGAGCACCCCTCCACTTT.

This clonotype was found a few times. The genes are TRBV14 and TRBJ2-5; TRBD1 matches 7 bases. V lost 6 bases to trimming and J lost 0 bases; unmatched junction nucleotides: 4. The CDR3 has 14 amino acids. The germline V gene encodes CDR1 SGHDN and CDR2 FVKESK. Here the CDR3 reads CASSTGDNQETQYF. CDR3 DNA: TGTGCCAGCAGTACAGGGGATAACCAAGAGACCCAGTACTTC.